This entry lists 10 T cell receptor beta chains sequenced from one sample in a study of blood T cell repertoires in COVID-19. Sequenced by immunoSEQ multiplex PCR; TCRdb stores in-frame clones only, minus some. The table shows some 210,000 clones, with around 90% occurring only once. Sequenced input: peripheral blood. The receptors stem from a man aged 55 to 69 who had recovered from COVID-19.

The chain employs TRBV7-8 and TRBJ1-5; possible D gene TRBD1, 5 bases. The germline V and J ends were trimmed by 5 bases and 4 bases, with 18 bases remaining between them. The CDR3 sequence is 16 residues long. Germline V gives CDR1 SGHVS, CDR2 FQNEAQ. The CDR3 DNA reads TGTGCCAGCAGCCGAGTCCCTTGGGGGAGGAATCAGCCCCAGCATTTT. Its translation: CASSRVPWGRNQPQHF.

The rearrangement uses TRBV30 and TRBJ2-3; 9 nucleotides agree with TRBD2. The CDR3 is 14 amino acids. CDR1 and CDR2 (germline): GTSNPN, SVGIG (reference sequence). Unmatched junction bases numbered 2, after V lost 3 bases and J lost 1 base. CDR3 nucleotide sequence: TGTGCCTGGAGAATAGCGGGGGGCACAGATACGCAGTATTTT. Translated, it gives CAWRIAGGTDTQYF.

The chain joins TRBV28 to TRBJ1-4, with 11 positions matching TRBD1. CDR3 size: 15 residues. With 10 bases clipped from V and 10 bases from J, the junction kept 14 bases outside the gene matches. Germline loops: CDR1 MDHEN, CDR2 SYDVKM. CDR3 sequence reads: CATSRTSGTGGKLFF. CDR3 coding DNA: TGTGCCACCTCCCGCACGTCCGGGACAGGGGGAAAACTGTTTTTT.

The chain links TRBV7-9 to TRBJ2-1; 10 bases are shared with TRBD2. The CDR3 runs 14 residues. V lost 6 bases and J lost 8; bases outside the gene matches: 7. Germline CDR1 SEHNR, CDR2 FQNEAQ (reference sequence). The CDR3 DNA is TGTGCCAGCAGAAAGCGGGAGGGCTCCTATGAGCAGTTCTTC. This encodes CASRKREGSYEQFF.

The chain uses TRBV28 and TRBJ1-3; 7 bases are a match to TRBD1. Per germline, CDR1 MDHEN and CDR2 SYDVKM. Germline trimming cut 6 bases from V and 3 bases from J; bases unmatched to any gene: 5. The CDR3 consists of 14 residues. This chain's CDR3 is CASRATGSGNTIYF. DNA for the CDR3: TGTGCCAGCAGGGCGACAGGGAGTGGAAACACCATATATTTT.

The V call is TRBV7-3, the J call TRBJ1-1; D gene unclear. The CDR3 is 14 amino acids. Germline CDR1 SGHTA, CDR2 FQGTGA. With 1 base removed from V and 3 bases from J, the gap between germline ends came to 9 bases. CDR3 coding DNA: TGTGCCAGCAGCTTAATCGCAGGCGACACTGAAGCTTTCTTT. Its protein is CASSLIAGDTEAFF.

The chain recombines TRBV5-1 with TRBJ1-2; D call uncertain. The CDR3 is 13 residues long. Trimming removed 6 bases at V and 8 bases at J, with 17 bases between. Germline V gene lookup returns CDR1 SGHRS and CDR2 YFSETQ. For the CDR3, the DNA is TGCGCCAGCACCTCCCCGGGGTCGGGCGGCTACACCTTC. Translating it yields CASTSPGSGGYTF.

This clone was recorded only once. This CDR3 is also generated by other DNA sequences in the sample. The J gene is TRBJ1-5, the V gene TRBV19; 8 bases align to TRBD1. The trim removed 5 bases at V and 4 bases at J, leaving 4 bases unmatched. CDR1 and CDR2 (germline): LNHDA, SQIVND (reference sequence). CDR3 length: 14 residues. CDR3 residues: CASSSRQGNQPQHF. DNA for the CDR3: TGTGCCAGTAGTTCCCGACAGGGGAATCAGCCCCAGCATTTT.

The gene calls are TRBV14 and TRBJ2-5; tentatively, D is TRBD1 (6 bases). Trimming took 4 bases from V and 2 from J, leaving 17 bases between them. The CDR3 loop spans 16 amino acids. Germline lookup yields CDR1 SGHDN and CDR2 FVKESK. DNA for the CDR3: TGTGCCAGCAGCCCACTAGGTGGGGGCGTACAAGAGACCCAGTACTTC. Translated, it gives CASSPLGGGVQETQYF.

The chain links TRBV5-4 to TRBJ2-2; 7 nucleotides match TRBD2. Trimming took 5 bases from V and 2 from J; bases not matched to a gene: 6. The length of the CDR3 is 15 residues. Germline lookup yields CDR1 SGHNT and CDR2 YYREEE (reference sequence). In nucleotides, the CDR3 is TGTGCCAGCAGGGGCGGGAGCGTCAACACCGGGGAGCTGTTTTTT. It is translated as CASRGGSVNTGELFF.